This T cell receptor beta chain comes out of a study of cytomegalovirus exposure and HLA in healthy donors. The overall study: Among approximately 400 genotyped donors, 65% to 90% fell in the Caucasian-associated ancestry cluster.

The PCR ran on 60 Vbeta and 13 Jbeta primers. Some clones are missing from TCRdb's copy, which holds only in-frame ones; the method was immunoSEQ multiplex PCR. The sample holds 150,000 to 200,000 clones, roughly 80% seen once. CDR3 size: 15 residues. V gave up 7 bases and J gave up 1 base, with 14 bases separating them. Germline CDR1 reads LNHNV; CDR2 reads YYDKDF (reference sequence). Regarding this clone: What it binds is unknown.

Study-level results: It was in a later analysis that TCR association rates were seen to vary by HLA locus, highest for DRB1 and lowest for HLA-C. TCR beta sequences numbering around 15,000 were associated with HLA alleles at 0.05 false discovery rate in a later analysis. Sequencing likely caused a cluster of highly shared sequence variants.

This chain links TRBV15 with TRBJ2-4, with D maybe TRBD1 (6 bases). Specimen: PBMCs. The clonotype originates from a man aged 35 to 55 in good health and CMV-seronegative. CDR3 in DNA: TGTGCCACCACTTTGCACCAGGGGGCCAAAAACATTCAGTACTTC. This translates into CATTLHQGAKNIQYF.